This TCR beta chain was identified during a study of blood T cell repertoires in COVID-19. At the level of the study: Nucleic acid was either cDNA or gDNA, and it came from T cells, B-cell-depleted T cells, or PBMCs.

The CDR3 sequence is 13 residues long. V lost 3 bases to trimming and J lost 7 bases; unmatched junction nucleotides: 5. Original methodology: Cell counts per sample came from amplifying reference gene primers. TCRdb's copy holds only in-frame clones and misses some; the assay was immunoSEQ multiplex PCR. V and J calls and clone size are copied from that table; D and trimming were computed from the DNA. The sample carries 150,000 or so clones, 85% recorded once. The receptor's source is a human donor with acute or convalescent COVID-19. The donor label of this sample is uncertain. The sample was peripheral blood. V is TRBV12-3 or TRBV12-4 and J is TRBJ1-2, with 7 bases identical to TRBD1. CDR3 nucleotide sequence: TGTGCCAGCAGTTTCCGGACAGGCCCTGGCTACACCTTC. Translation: CASSFRTGPGYTF.